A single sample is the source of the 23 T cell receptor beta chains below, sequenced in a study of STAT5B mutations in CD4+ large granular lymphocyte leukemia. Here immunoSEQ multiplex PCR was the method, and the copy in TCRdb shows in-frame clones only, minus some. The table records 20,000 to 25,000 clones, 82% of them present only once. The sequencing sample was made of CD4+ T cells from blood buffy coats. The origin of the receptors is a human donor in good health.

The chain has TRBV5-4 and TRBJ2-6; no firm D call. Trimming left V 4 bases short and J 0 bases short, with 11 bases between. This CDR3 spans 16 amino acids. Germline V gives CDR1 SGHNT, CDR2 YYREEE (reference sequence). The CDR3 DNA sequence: TGTGCCAGCAGCCCCGGGCCTTCCTCTGGGGCCAACGTCCTGACTTTC. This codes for CASSPGPSSGANVLTF.

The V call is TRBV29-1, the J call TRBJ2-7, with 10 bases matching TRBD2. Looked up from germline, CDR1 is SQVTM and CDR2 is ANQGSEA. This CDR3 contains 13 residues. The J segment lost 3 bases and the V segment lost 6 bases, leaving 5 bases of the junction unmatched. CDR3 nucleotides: TGCAGCGTCCGAGCGGGAGGGAACTACGAGCAGTACTTC. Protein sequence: CSVRAGGNYEQYF.

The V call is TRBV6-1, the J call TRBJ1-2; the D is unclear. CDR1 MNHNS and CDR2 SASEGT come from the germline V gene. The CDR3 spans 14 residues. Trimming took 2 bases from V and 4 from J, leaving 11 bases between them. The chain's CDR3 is CASSENGLLYGYTF. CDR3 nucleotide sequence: TGTGCCAGCAGTGAAAACGGGTTACTCTATGGCTACACCTTC.

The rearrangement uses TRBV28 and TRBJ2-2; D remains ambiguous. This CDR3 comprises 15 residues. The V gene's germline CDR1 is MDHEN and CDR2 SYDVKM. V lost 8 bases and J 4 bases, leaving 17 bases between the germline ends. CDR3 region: CASGAWEDRTGELFF. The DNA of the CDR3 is TGTGCCAGCGGTGCGTGGGAAGACCGCACCGGGGAGCTGTTTTTT.

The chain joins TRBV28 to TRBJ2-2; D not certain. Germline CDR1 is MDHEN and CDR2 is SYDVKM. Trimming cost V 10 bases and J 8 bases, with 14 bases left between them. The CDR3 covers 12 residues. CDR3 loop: CATGPLLGELFF. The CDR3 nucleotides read TGTGCCACCGGGCCCCTCCTGGGGGAGCTGTTTTTT. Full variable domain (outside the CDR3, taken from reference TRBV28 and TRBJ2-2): DVKVTQSSRYLVKRTGEKVFLECVQDMDHENMFWYRQDPGLGLRLIYFSYDVKMKEKGDIPEGYSVSREKKERFSLILESASTNQTSMYLCATGPLLGELFFGEGSRLTVL.

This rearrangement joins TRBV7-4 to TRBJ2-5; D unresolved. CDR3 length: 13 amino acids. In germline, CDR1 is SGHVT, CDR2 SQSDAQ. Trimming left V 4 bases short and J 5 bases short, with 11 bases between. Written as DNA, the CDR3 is TGTGCCAGCAGCTGGCAGCCTAGGGAGACCCAGTACTTC. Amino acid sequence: CASSWQPRETQYF.

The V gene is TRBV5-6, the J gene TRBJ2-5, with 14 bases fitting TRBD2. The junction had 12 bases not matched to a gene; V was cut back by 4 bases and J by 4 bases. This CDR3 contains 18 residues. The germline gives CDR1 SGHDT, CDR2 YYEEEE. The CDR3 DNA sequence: TGTGCCAGCAGCACCCTAGGACTAGCGGGGGGCCGGGGAGAGACCCAGTACTTC. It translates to CASSTLGLAGGRGETQYF.

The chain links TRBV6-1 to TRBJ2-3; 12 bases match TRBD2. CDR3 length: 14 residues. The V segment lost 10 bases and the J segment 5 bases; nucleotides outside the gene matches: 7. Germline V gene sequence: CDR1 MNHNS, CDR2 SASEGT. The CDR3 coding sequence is TGTGCCACCTCTAGCGGGGGGGCGTTAGATACGCAGTATTTT. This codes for CATSSGGALDTQYF.

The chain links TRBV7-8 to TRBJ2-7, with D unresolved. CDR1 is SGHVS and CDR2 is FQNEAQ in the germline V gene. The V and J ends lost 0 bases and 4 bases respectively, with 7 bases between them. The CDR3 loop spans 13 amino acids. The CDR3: CASSLAGTYEQYF. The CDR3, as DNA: TGTGCCAGCAGCTTAGCAGGAACTTACGAGCAGTACTTC.

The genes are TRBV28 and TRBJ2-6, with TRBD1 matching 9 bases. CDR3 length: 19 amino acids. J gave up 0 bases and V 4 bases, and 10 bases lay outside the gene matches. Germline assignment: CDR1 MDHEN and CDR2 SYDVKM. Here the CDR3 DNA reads TGTGCCAGCAGTTCCTTGCTGACAGGGGGGTACTCTGGGGCCAACGTCCTGACTTTC. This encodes CASSSLLTGGYSGANVLTF.

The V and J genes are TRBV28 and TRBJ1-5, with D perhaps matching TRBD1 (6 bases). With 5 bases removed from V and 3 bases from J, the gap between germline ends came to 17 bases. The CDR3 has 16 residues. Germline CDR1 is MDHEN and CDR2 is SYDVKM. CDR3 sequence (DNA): TGTGCCAGCAGTCCCTATTCAGGGGTCCCCAATCAGCCCCAGCATTTT. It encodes CASSPYSGVPNQPQHF.

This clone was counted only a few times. CDR3 bases: TGTGCCAGCAGCAAAGTTTCGACTAGAGAAGAGACCCAGTACTTC. Translating gives CASSKVSTREETQYF. V usage is TRBV21-1 and J usage is TRBJ2-5; the table's D call, TRBD2, has no DNA check behind it. TRBV21-1 is a pseudogene. The CDR3 covers 15 residues.

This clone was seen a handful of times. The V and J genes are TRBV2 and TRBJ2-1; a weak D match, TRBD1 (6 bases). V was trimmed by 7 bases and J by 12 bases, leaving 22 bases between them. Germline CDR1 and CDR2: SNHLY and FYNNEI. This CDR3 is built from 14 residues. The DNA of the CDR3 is TGTGCCAGCACTCGTGGCACTGGGGGCGTTGGGCAGTTCTTC. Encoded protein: CASTRGTGGVGQFF.

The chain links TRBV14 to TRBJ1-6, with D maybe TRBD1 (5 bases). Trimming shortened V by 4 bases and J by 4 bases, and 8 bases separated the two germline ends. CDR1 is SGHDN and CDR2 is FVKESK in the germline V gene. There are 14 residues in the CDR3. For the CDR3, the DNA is TGTGCCAGCAGCCTGACAGTATATAATTCACCCCTCCACTTT. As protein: CASSLTVYNSPLHF.

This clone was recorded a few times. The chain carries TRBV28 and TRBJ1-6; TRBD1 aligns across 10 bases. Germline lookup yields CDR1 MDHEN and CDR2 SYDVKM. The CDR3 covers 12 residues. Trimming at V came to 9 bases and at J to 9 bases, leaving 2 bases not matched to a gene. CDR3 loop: CASGTGVSPLHF. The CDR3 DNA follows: TGTGCCAGTGGGACAGGGGTTTCACCCCTCCACTTT.

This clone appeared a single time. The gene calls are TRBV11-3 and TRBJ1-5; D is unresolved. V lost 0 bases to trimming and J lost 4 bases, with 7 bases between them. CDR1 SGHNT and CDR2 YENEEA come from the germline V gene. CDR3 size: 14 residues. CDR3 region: CASSLEAGNQPQHF. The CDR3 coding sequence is TGTGCCAGCAGCTTAGAGGCGGGAAATCAGCCCCAGCATTTT.

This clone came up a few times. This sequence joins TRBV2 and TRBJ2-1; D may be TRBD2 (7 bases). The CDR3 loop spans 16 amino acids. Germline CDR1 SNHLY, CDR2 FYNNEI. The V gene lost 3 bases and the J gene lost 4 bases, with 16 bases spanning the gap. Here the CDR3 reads CASSDGGGGLYNEQFF. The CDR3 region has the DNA TGTGCCAGCAGTGATGGTGGCGGGGGCTTATACAATGAGCAGTTCTTC.

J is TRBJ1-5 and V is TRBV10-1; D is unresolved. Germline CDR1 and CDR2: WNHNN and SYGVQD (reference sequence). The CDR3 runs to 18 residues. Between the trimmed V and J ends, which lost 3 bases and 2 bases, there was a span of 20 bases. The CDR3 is CASSDIVWPDGRNQPQHF. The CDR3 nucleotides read TGCGCCAGCAGTGATATTGTGTGGCCGGACGGCCGCAATCAGCCCCAGCATTTT.

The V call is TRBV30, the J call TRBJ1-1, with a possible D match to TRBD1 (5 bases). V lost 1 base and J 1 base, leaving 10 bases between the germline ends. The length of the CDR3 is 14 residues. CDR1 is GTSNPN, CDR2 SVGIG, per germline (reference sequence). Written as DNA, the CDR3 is TGTGCCTGGAGTGGAGGGGTACGGAACACTGAAGCTTTCTTT. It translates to CAWSGGVRNTEAFF.

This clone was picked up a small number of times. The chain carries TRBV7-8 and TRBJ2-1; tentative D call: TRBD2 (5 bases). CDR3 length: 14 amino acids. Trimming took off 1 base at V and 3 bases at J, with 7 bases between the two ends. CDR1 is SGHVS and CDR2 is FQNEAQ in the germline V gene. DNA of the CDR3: TGTGCCAGCAGCTTAGGTGGAGGCTACAATGAGCAGTTCTTC. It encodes CASSLGGGYNEQFF. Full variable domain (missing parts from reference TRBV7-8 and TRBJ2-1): GAGVSQSPRYKVAKRGQDVALRCDPISGHVSLFWYQQALGQGPEFLTYFQNEAQLDKSGLPSDRFFAERPEGSVSTLKIQRTQQEDSAVYLCASSLGGGYNEQFFGPGTRLTVL.

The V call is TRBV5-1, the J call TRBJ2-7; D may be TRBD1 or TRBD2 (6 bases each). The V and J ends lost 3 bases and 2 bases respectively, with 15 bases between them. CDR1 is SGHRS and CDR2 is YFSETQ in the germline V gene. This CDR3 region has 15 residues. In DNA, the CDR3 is TGCGCCAGCAGCTGGAACCCGGGGGCGACCTACGAGCAGTACTTC. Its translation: CASSWNPGATYEQYF.

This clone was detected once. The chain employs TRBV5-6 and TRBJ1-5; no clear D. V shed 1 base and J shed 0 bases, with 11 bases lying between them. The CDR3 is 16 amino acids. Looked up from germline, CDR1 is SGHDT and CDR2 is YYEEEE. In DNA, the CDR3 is TGTGCCAGCAGCTTGCGGGTACACAGTAGCAATCAGCCCCAGCATTTT. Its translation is CASSLRVHSSNQPQHF.

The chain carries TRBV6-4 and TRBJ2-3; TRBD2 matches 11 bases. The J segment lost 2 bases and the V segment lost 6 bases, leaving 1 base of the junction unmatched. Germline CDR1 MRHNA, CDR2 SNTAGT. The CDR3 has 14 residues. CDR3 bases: TGTGCCAGCAGGACTAGCGGGGACACAGATACGCAGTATTTT. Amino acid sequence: CASRTSGDTDTQYF.